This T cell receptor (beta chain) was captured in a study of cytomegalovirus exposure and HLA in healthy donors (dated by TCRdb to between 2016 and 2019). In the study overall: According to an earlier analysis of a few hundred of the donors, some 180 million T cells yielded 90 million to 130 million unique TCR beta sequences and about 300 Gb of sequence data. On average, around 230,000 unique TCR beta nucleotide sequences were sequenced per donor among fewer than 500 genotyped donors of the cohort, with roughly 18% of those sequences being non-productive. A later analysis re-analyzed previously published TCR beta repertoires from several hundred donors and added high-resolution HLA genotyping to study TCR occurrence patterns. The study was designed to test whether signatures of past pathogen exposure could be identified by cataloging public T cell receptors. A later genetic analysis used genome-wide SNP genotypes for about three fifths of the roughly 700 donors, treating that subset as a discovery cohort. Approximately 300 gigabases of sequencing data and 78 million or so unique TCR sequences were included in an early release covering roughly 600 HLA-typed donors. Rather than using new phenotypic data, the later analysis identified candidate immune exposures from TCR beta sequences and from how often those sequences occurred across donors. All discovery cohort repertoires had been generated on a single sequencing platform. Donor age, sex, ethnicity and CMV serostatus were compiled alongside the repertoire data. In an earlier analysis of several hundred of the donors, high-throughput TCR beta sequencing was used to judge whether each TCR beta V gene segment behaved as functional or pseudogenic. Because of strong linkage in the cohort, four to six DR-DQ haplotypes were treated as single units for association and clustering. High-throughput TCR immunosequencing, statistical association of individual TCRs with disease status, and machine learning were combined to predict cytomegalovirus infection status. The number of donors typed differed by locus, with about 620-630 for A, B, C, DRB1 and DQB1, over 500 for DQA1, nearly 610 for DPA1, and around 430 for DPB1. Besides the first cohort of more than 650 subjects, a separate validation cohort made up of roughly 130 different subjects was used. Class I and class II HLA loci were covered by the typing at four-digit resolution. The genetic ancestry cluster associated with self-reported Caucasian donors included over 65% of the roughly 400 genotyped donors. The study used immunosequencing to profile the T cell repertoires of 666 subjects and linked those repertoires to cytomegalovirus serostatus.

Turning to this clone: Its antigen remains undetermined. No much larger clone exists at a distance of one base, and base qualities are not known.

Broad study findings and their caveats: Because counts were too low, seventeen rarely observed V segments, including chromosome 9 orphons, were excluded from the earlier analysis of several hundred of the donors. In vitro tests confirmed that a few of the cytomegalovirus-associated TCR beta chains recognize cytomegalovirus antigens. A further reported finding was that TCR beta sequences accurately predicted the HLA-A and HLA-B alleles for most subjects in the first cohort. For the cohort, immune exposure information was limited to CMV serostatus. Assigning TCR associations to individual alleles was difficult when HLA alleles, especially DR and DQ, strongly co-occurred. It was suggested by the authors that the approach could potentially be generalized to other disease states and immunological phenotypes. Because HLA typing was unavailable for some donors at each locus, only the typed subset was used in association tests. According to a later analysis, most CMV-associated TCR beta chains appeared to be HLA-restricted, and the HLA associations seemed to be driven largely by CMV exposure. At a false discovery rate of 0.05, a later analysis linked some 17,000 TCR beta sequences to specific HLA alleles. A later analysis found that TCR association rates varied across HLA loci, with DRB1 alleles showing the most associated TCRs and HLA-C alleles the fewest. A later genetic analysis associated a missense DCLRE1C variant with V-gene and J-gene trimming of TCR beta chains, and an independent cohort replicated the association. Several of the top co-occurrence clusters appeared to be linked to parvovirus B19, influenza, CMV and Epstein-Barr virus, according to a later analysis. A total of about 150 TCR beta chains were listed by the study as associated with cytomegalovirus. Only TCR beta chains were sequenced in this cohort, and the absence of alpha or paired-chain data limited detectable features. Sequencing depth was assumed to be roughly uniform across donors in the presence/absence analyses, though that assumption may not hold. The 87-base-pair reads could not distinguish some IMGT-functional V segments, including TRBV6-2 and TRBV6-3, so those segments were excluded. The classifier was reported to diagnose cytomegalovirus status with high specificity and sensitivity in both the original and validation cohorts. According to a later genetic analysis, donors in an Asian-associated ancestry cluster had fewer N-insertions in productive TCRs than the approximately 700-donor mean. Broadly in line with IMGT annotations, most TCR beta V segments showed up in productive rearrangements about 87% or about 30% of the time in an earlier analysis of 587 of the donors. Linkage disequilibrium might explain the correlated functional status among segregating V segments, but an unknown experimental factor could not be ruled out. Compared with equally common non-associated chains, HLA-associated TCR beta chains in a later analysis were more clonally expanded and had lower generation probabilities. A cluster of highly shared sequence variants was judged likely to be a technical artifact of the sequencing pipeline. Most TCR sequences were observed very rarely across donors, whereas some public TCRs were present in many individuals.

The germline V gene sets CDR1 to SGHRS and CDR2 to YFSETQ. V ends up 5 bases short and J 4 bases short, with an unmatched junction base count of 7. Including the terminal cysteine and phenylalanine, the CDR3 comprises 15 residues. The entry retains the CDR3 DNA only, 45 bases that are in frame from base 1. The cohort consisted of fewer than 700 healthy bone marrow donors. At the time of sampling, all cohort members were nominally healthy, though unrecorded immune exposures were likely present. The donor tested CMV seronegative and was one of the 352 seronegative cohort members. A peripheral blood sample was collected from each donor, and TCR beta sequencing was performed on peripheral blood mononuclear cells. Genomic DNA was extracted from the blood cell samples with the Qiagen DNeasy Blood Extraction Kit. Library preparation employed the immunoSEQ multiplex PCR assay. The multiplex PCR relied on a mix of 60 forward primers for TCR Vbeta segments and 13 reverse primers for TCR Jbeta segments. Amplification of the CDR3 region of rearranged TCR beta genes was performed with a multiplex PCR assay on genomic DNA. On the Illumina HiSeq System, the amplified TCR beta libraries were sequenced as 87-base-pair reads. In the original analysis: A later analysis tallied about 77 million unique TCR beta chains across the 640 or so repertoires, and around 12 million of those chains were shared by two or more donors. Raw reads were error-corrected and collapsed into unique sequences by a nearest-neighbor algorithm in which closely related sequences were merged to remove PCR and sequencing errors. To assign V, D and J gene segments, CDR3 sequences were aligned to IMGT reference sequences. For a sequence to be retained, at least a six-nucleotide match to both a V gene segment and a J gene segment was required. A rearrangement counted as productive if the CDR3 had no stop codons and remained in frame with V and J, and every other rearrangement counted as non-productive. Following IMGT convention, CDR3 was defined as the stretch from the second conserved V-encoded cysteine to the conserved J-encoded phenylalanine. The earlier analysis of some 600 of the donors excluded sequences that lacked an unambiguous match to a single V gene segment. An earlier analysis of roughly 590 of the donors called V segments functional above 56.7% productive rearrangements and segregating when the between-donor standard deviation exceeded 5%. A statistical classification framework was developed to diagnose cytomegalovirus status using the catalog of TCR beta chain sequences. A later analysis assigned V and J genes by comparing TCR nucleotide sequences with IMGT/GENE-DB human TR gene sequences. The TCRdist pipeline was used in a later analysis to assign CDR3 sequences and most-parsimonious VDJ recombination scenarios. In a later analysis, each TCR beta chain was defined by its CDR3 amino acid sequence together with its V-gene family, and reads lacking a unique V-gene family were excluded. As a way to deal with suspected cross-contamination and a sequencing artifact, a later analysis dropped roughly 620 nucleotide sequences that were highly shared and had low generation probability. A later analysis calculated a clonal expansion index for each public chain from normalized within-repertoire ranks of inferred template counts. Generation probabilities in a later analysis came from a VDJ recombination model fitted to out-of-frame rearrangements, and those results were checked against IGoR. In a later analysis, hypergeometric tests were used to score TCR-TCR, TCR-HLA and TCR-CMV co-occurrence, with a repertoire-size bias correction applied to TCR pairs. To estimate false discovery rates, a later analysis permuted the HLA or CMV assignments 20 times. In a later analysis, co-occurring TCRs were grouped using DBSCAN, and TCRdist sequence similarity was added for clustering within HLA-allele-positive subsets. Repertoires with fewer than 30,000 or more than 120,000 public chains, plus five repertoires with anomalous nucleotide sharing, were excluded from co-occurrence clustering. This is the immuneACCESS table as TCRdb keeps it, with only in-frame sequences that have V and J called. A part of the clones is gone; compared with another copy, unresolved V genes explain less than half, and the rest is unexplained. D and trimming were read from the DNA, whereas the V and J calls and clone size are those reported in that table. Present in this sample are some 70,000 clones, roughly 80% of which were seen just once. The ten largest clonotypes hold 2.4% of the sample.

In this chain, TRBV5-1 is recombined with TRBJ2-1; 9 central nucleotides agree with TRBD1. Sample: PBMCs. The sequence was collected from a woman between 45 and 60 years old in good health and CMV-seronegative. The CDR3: CASSTGQGYYNEQFF. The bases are TGCGCCAGCAGTACGGGACAGGGATATTACAATGAGCAGTTCTTC.